Given below is one TCR beta chain in context. Its antigen is currently unknown. RNA transcripts provided the template for amplifying TCR beta CDR3 regions. RT-PCR in the first round used HTBI primers; a second-round multiplex PCR followed. Using its own MiXCR run on the multiplex PCR reads, TCRdb lists one record per CDR3 protein. Of about 170,000 distinct CDR3 sequences in the sample, 30% to 45% are singletons; the top ten hold roughly 6%. The sample is drawn from a study of Graves' ophthalmopathy and Graves' hyperthyroidism. Study as a whole: Sampling took place at initial diagnosis, with peripheral blood obtained before any treatment. General study results and limits: Prediction of ophthalmopathy progression reached over 65% sensitivity and around 75% specificity. A 13-signature model separated ophthalmopathy from stable hyperthyroidism, approximately 87% sensitivity, around 81% specificity.

CDR1 is LNHDA and CDR2 is SQIVND in the germline V gene (reference sequence). V lost 0 bases and J lost 5, with 11 bases in between. The CDR3 has 16 residues. Orbital computed tomography, together with clinical symptoms, serum thyroxine, TRAb and thyroid ultrasound, was used for diagnosis. The V call is TRBV19, the J call TRBJ1-6; no firm D call. The receptor was isolated from a woman aged 40 to 50 with Graves' ophthalmopathy. The sequencing input was peripheral blood. Here the CDR3 reads CASSIDRYGNNSPLHF. The DNA for the CDR3 is TGTGCCAGTAGTATAGATCGGTACGGGAATAATTCACCCCTCCACTTT. The full variable domain, completed using reference TRBV19 and TRBJ1-6, is DGGITQSPKYLFRKEGQNVTLSCEQNLNHDAMYWYRQDPGQGLRLIYYSQIVNDFQKGDIAEGYSVSREKKESFPLTVTSAQKNPTAFYLCASSIDRYGNNSPLHFGNGTRLTVT.